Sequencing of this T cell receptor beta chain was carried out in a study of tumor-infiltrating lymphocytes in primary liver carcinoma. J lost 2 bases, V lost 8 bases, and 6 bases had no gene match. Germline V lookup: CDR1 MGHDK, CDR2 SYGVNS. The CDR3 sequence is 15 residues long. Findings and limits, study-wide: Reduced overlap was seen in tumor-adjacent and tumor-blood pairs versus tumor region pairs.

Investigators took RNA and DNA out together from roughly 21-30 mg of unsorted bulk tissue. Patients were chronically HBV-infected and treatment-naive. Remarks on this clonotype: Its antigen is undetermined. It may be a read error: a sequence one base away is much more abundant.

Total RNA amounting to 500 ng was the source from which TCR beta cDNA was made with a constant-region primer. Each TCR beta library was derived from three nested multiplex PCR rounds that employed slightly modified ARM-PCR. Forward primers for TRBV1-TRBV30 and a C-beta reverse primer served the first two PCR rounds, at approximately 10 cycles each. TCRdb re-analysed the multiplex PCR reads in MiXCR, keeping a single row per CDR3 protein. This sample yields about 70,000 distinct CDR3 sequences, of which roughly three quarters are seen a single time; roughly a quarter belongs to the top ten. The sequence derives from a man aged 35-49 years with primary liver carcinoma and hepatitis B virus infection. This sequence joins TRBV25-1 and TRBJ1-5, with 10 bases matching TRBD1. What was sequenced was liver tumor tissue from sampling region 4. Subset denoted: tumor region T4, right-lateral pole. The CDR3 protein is CASEGTGAGNQPQHF. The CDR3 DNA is TGTGCCAGCGAGGGGACAGGGGCGGGCAATCAGCCCCAGCATTTT.